This entry is about one T cell receptor (beta chain). The antigen is unknown. Between the trimmed V and J ends, which lost 2 bases and 3 bases, there was a span of 10 bases. Germline V CDR1 and CDR2: MDHEN, SYDVKM. This CDR3 is built from 14 residues. These data belong to a study of cytomegalovirus exposure and HLA in healthy donors. The assay was immunoSEQ multiplex PCR, and TCRdb's table has in-frame clones only and misses some. This repertoire shows roughly 330,000 clones, roughly nine tenths found once; its top ten account for more than 0.9%. From the 120-subject validation cohort, which was separate from the roughly 610-subject first cohort, the donors were drawn. Study-wide results and caveats: Clusters of TCRs from the first cohort tended to co-occur in the 95 to 150 validation repertoires (as a later analysis found).

This TCR was sampled from a woman under 40 in good health and CMV-seropositive. Material: PBMCs. The rearrangement joins TRBV28 to TRBJ1-2; D remains ambiguous. The CDR3, as DNA: TGTGCCAGCAGTTTAGAGTGGCGATACTATGGCTACACCTTC. The encoded protein is CASSLEWRYYGYTF.